Below are 29 T cell receptor beta chains sequenced from a single sample in a study of T cells after yellow fever vaccination. TCRdb called the 5' RACE reads again in MiXCR, with one record for every CDR3 protein. The sample holds some 290,000 distinct CDR3 sequences; approximately 12% are singletons and the top ten take approximately 3%. Specimen: CD4+ T cells sorted from PBMCs, collected 45 days after the yellow fever booster vaccination. These receptors were obtained from a man aged 18 to 29 who received the YFV17D yellow fever vaccine.

This clonotype was seen only a few times. J is TRBJ2-6 and V is TRBV29-1; 9 nucleotides match TRBD1. This CDR3 comprises 16 residues. The ends lost 4 bases at V and 0 bases at J; junction bases unmatched: 4. CDR1 and CDR2 from the germline V gene are SQVTM and ANQGSEA. In nucleotides, the CDR3 is TGCAGCGTTGGACAGGGGGGCATCTCTGGGGCCAACGTCCTGACTTTC. Its translation: CSVGQGGISGANVLTF.

This clonotype was picked up a small number of times. The chain has TRBV12-3 or TRBV12-4 and TRBJ1-6; tentatively, D is TRBD1 (6 bases). CDR3 length: 14 residues. Trimming stripped 3 bases from V and 6 bases from J, with 9 bases between. This CDR3 reads CASSFSGANSPLHF. CDR3 in DNA: TGTGCCAGCAGTTTCTCGGGGGCTAATTCACCCCTCCACTTT.

This clonotype was observed many times. V is TRBV19 and J is TRBJ2-5, with D possibly TRBD1 on 6 matching bases. The CDR3 totals 12 residues. The germline V gene has CDR1 LNHDA and CDR2 SQIVND (reference sequence). The V end lost 5 bases, the J end lost 4 bases, and 8 bases lay between the germline ends. The CDR3 DNA reads TGTGCCAGTAGTGCGGACAGAGAGACCCAGTACTTC. Amino acids: CASSADRETQYF.

This clonotype occurred a few times. This chain joins TRBV6-2 or TRBV6-3 and TRBJ1-4; D gene uncertain. CDR1 MNHEY and CDR2 SVGEGT come from the germline V gene. V was clipped by 2 bases and J by 1 base, with 11 bases between them. CDR3 length: 16 residues. The CDR3 nucleotides are TGTGCCAGCAGTTACGGCGGAAAACGAACTAATGAAAAACTGTTTTTT. Translating it yields CASSYGGKRTNEKLFF.

This clonotype was detected only a few times. The J gene is TRBJ2-3, the V gene TRBV6-1, with TRBD1 matching over 9 bases. The CDR3 is made up of 15 amino acids. Germline V gene sequence: CDR1 MNHNS, CDR2 SASEGT. V shed 6 bases, J shed 2 bases, and the junction held 6 bases outside the gene matches. Here the CDR3 reads CASRGGQGYTDTQYF. CDR3 coding DNA: TGTGCCAGCAGGGGGGGACAGGGATACACAGATACGCAGTATTTT.

V gene TRBV18 combines with J gene TRBJ1-6; no clear D gene. Germline lookup yields CDR1 KGHSH and CDR2 LQKENI. V was shortened by 3 bases and J by 8 bases, with 14 bases between the two germline ends. The CDR3 length is 15 residues. CDR3 nucleotides: TGTGCCAGCTCACCGGGAGGCCGGCAGTATTCACCCCTCCACTTT. The encoded protein is CASSPGGRQYSPLHF.

This chain's CDR3 is CASSTWGGPGQPQHF. CDR3 bases: TGTGCCAGCAGCACCTGGGGGGGACCGGGGCAGCCCCAGCATTTT. The chain employs TRBV5-5 and TRBJ1-5; a possible D gene is TRBD1 (5 bases). The germline V and J ends were trimmed by 4 bases and 7 bases, with 18 bases remaining between them. Germline V gene sequence: CDR1 SGHKS, CDR2 YYEKEE (reference sequence). The CDR3 sequence is 15 residues long.

In this sample, this clonotype turned up a few times. V gene TRBV5-1 combines with J gene TRBJ1-3; maybe TRBD1 (6 bases). The CDR3 covers 14 residues. Germline loops: CDR1 SGHRS, CDR2 YFSETQ. V was pared by 7 bases and J by 2 bases, with 13 bases between. CDR3 nucleotides: TGCGCCAGCGCCGTACAGGGAACTGGAAACACCATATATTTT. It yields the protein CASAVQGTGNTIYF. The entire variable domain, with the rest obtained from reference TRBV5-1 and TRBJ1-3, is as follows: KAGVTQTPRYLIKTRGQQVTLSCSPISGHRSVSWYQQTPGQGLQFLFEYFSETQRNKGNFPGRFSGRQFSNSRSEMNVSTLELGDSALYLCASAVQGTGNTIYFGEGSWLTVV.

This clonotype was seen at least ten times. The rearrangement uses TRBV7-9 and TRBJ1-3; D remains unclear. The ends were cut back, 7 bases at V and 2 bases at J, with 15 bases in the middle. The CDR3 is 15 residues long. The germline V gene has CDR1 SEHNR and CDR2 FQNEAQ (reference sequence). In nucleotides, the CDR3 is TGTGCCAGCATCGAGGGATCAGCGGCTGGAAACACCATATATTTT. Its translation is CASIEGSAAGNTIYF.

This clonotype came up a few times. This chain joins TRBV20-1 and TRBJ2-1, with 7 bases aligning to TRBD2. V gave up 7 bases and J gave up 4 bases; unmatched junction bases: 7. This CDR3 comprises 13 residues. The germline V gene encodes CDR1 DFQATT and CDR2 SNEGSKA (reference sequence). The CDR3 sequence is CSEQQRGYNEQFF. The DNA for the CDR3 is TGCAGTGAGCAGCAGCGGGGATACAATGAGCAGTTCTTC.

This clonotype was observed a handful of times. The chain carries TRBV12-3 or TRBV12-4 and TRBJ1-6, with 7 bases lining up with TRBD1. J lost 7 bases, V lost 3 bases, and 3 bases had no gene match. There are 14 residues in the CDR3. The CDR3 spells CASSFSGQNSPLHF. CDR3 bases: TGTGCCAGCAGTTTTTCGGGACAGAATTCACCCCTCCACTTT.

This clonotype was picked up a small number of times. This chain connects TRBV7-8 to TRBJ2-7; D may be TRBD2 (6 bases). The CDR3 spans 14 residues. V was shortened by 1 base and J by 7 bases, with 14 bases between the two germline ends. Germline CDR1 is SGHVS and CDR2 is FQNEAQ. CDR3: CASSLVAGTGEQYV. For the CDR3, the DNA is TGTGCCAGCAGCTTAGTCGCGGGGACGGGAGAGCAGTACGTC.

This clonotype was detected a few times. This sequence joins TRBV4-1 and TRBJ1-1, with D hard to call. Trimming took 2 bases from V and 11 from J, leaving 21 bases between them. The CDR3 is made up of 15 amino acids. CDR1 and CDR2 from the germline V gene are MGHRA and YSYEKL. The CDR3 is CASSQRILLTNLAFF. In DNA, the CDR3 is TGCGCCAGCAGCCAACGGATCCTCTTAACTAATCTGGCTTTCTTT.

This chain links TRBV4-3 with TRBJ2-3; TRBD2 is a possible D gene (5 bases). Germline CDR1 reads LGHNA; CDR2 reads YSLEER. There are 15 residues in the CDR3. The V end was cut by 0 bases, the J end by 0 bases, with 7 bases between. The CDR3 DNA reads TGCGCCAGCAGCCAAGAAACGGGGAGCACAGATACGCAGTATTTT. This translates into CASSQETGSTDTQYF.

This chain joins TRBV7-7 and TRBJ2-5; D is perhaps TRBD1 or TRBD2 (6 bases each). This CDR3 comprises 15 residues. Trimming pared 1 base from V and 2 bases from J, leaving 11 bases between. Germline V CDR1 and CDR2: SSHAT, FNYEAQ (reference sequence). In nucleotides, the CDR3 is TGTGCCAGCAGCTTAGGGGGGGCCTGGCAAGAGACCCAGTACTTC. Protein: CASSLGGAWQETQYF.

V and J are TRBV6-5 and TRBJ1-2; D remains unclear. Trimming stripped 8 bases from V and 4 bases from J, with 20 bases between. The CDR3 is 15 residues long. Germline loops: CDR1 MNHEY, CDR2 SVGAGI. The CDR3 reads CASLSRVNGLYGYTF. The CDR3 DNA reads TGTGCCAGCCTATCCCGAGTGAACGGTCTCTATGGCTACACCTTC.

This clonotype was seen many times. The V and J genes are TRBV7-6 and TRBJ2-5; 8 positions agree with TRBD2. This CDR3 spans 15 amino acids. Germline V gene lookup returns CDR1 SGHVS and CDR2 FNYEAQ. The J segment lost 2 bases and the V segment lost 6 bases, leaving 8 bases of the junction unmatched. The CDR3 bases are TGTGCCAGCAGATGGGATTCGGGGGGGCAAGAGACCCAGTACTTC. Amino acids: CASRWDSGGQETQYF.

The chain recombines TRBV5-1 with TRBJ1-3; unclear D gene. V was cut by 2 bases and J by 2 bases, with 8 bases left in between. There are 14 residues in the CDR3. Germline loops: CDR1 SGHRS, CDR2 YFSETQ. The CDR3: CASSFGQTGNTIYF. CDR3 DNA: TGCGCCAGCAGCTTTGGTCAGACTGGAAACACCATATATTTT.

This clonotype was recorded a few times. CDR3 protein: CASSRDYRVSGANVLTF. CDR3 bases: TGTGCCAGCTCACGAGATTACAGGGTCTCTGGGGCCAACGTCCTGACTTTC. The chain is built from TRBV18 and TRBJ2-6; tentative D call: TRBD1 (6 bases). Germline V lookup: CDR1 KGHSH, CDR2 LQKENI. Trimming stripped 4 bases from V and 0 bases from J, with 13 bases between. CDR3 length equals 17 residues.

This clonotype was seen ten or more times. The chain uses TRBV29-1 and TRBJ1-1, with D tentatively TRBD1 (5 bases). Trimming took off 5 bases at V and 3 bases at J, with 7 bases between the two ends. The germline CDR1 and CDR2 sequences are SQVTM and ANQGSEA. CDR3 length equals 11 residues. The CDR3 coding sequence is TGCAGCGTTTCCAGGGACACTGAAGCTTTCTTT. Amino acids: CSVSRDTEAFF.

This clonotype was seen repeatedly, ten times or more. This chain uses TRBV7-2 with TRBJ2-1, with D maybe TRBD1 (6 bases). The CDR3 spans 12 residues. Trimming took off 4 bases at V and 9 bases at J, with 10 bases between the two ends. Germline CDR1 SGHTA, CDR2 FQGNSA. The CDR3 is CASSYDRTEQFF. The CDR3 coding sequence is TGTGCCAGCAGCTACGACAGGACTGAGCAGTTCTTC.

The chain couples TRBV24-1 to TRBJ1-5; D is ambiguous. The V gene's germline CDR1 is KGHDR and CDR2 SFDVKD. V was clipped by 3 bases and J by 8 bases, with 13 bases between them. The CDR3 contains 14 residues. CDR3: CATSDTPEEKPQHF. Written as DNA, the CDR3 is TGTGCCACCAGTGATACCCCAGAGGAGAAGCCCCAGCATTTT.

This clonotype showed up just a few times. The chain is built from TRBV20-1 and TRBJ2-2, with 9 bases identical to TRBD2. The CDR3 consists of 15 residues. The germline CDR1 and CDR2 sequences are DFQATT and SNEGSKA (reference sequence). V shed 5 bases, J shed 3 bases, and the junction held 7 bases outside the gene matches. CDR3 coding DNA: TGCAGTGCTCTTCCTAGCGGGGTATACACCGGGGAGCTGTTTTTT. Translated: CSALPSGVYTGELFF.

This clonotype was detected many times. This rearrangement joins TRBV12-3 or TRBV12-4 to TRBJ1-1, with D hard to call. Trimming stripped 6 bases from V and 1 base from J, with 12 bases between. This CDR3 has 14 amino acids. Here the CDR3 DNA reads TGTGCCAGCAGCCTAAACTACAGGAACACTGAAGCTTTCTTT. This translates into CASSLNYRNTEAFF.

This clonotype was detected many times. V usage is TRBV27 and J usage is TRBJ1-1; D is ambiguous. From germline, CDR1 is MNHEY and CDR2 SMNVEV (reference sequence). V was clipped by 5 bases and J by 1 base, with 8 bases between them. The CDR3 has 13 residues. The DNA for the CDR3 is TGTGCCAGCAGTACCGGGAAGAACACTGAAGCTTTCTTT. Protein: CASSTGKNTEAFF.

The chain uses TRBV7-2 and TRBJ2-7; 9 nucleotides line up with TRBD1. The CDR3 has 15 residues. Germline V gene sequence: CDR1 SGHTA, CDR2 FQGNSA. V lost 5 bases and J lost 4; bases outside the gene matches: 9. DNA of the CDR3: TGTGCCAGCAGCCACACCGGGACAGGGTTGTACGAGCAGTACGTC. Its protein product is CASSHTGTGLYEQYV.

The gene calls are TRBV6-2 or TRBV6-3 and TRBJ1-2; no definite D call. The CDR3 has 17 residues. Per germline, CDR1 MNHEY and CDR2 SVGEGT. V lost 2 bases to trimming and J lost 0 bases, with 16 bases between them. In nucleotides, the CDR3 is TGTGCCAGCAGTTACGGAATATCATCGAGTCCTAACTATGGCTACACCTTC. It codes for CASSYGISSSPNYGYTF.

Only a few counts were recorded for this clonotype. J is TRBJ1-1 and V is TRBV20-1, with D unresolved. The CDR3 is 9 residues long. The V end was cut by 4 bases, the J end by 11 bases, with 8 bases between. The germline V gene encodes CDR1 DFQATT and CDR2 SNEGSKA (reference sequence). Here the CDR3 DNA reads TGCAGTGCTACGGGTTTGGCTTTCTTT. This translates into CSATGLAFF.

This clonotype turned up a few times. This chain uses TRBV19 with TRBJ1-1; TRBD1 agrees at 7 bases. This CDR3 is built from 14 residues. Trimming cost V 5 bases and J 3 bases; bases outside gene matches: 6. Germline lookup yields CDR1 LNHDA and CDR2 SQIVND (reference sequence). DNA for the CDR3: TGTGCCAGTAGTCAGACAGGGTGGCACACTGAAGCTTTCTTT. This encodes CASSQTGWHTEAFF.